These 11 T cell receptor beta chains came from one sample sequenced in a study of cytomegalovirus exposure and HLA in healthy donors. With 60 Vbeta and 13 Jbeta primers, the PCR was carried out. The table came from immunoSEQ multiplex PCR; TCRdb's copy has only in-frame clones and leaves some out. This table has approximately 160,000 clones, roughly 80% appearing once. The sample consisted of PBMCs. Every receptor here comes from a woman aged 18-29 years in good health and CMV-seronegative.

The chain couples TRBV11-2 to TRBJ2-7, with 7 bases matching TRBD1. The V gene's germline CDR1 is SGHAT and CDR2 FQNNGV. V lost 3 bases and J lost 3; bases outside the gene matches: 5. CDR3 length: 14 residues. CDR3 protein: CASSFGTVNYEQYF. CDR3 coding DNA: TGTGCCAGCAGCTTCGGGACAGTAAACTACGAGCAGTACTTC.

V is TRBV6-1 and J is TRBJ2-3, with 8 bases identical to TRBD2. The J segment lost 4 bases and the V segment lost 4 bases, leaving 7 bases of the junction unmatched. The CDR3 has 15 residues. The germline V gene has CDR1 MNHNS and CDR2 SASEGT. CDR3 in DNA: TGTGCCAGCAGTGTGCAGCGGGAGCTCTCAGATACGCAGTATTTT. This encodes CASSVQRELSDTQYF.

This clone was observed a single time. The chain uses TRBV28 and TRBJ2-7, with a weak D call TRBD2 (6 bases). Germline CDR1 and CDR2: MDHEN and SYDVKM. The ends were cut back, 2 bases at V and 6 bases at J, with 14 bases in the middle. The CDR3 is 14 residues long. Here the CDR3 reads CASSLTGDTAEQYF. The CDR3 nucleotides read TGTGCCAGCAGTTTAACGGGAGATACCGCCGAGCAGTACTTC.

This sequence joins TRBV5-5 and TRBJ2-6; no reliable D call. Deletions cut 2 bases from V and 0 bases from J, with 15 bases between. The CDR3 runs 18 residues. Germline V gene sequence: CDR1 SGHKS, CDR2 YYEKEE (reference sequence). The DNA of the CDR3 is TGTGCCAGCAGCTTCCGGGTTAGTCTTCTCTCTGGGGCCAACGTCCTGACTTTC. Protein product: CASSFRVSLLSGANVLTF. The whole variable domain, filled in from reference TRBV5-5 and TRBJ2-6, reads DAGVTQSPTHLIKTRGQQVTLRCSPISGHKSVSWYQQVLGQGPQFIFQYYEKEERGRGNFPDRFSARQFPNYSSELNVNALLLGDSALYLCASSFRVSLLSGANVLTFGAGSRLTVL.

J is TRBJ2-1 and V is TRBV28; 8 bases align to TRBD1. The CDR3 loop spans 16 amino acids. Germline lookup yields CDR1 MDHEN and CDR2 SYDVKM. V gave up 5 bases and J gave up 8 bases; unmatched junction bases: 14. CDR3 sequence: CASSQTGAGSFDEQFF. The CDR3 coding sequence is TGTGCCAGCAGTCAGACAGGGGCAGGCTCTTTCGATGAGCAGTTCTTC.

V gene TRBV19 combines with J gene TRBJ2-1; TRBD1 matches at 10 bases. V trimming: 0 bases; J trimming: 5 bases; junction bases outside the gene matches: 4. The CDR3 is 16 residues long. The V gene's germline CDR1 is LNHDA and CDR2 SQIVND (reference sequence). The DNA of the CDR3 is TGTGCCAGTAGTATAGATCTCGGGACAGGGGACAATGAGCAGTTCTTC. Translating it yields CASSIDLGTGDNEQFF.

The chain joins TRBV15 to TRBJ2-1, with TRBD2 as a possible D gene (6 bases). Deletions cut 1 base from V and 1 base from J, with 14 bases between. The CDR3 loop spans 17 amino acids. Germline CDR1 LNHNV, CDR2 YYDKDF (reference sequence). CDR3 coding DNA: TGTGCCACCAGCAGAGGGGGCGGGGAAAGATCCTACAATGAGCAGTTCTTC. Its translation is CATSRGGGERSYNEQFF.

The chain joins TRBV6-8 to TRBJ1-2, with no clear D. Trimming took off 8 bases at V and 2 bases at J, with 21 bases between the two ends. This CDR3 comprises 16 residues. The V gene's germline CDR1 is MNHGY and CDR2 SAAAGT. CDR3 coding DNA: TGTGCCAGCGCAATACCACACCGAGGAGGGAACTATGGCTACACCTTC. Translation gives CASAIPHRGGNYGYTF.

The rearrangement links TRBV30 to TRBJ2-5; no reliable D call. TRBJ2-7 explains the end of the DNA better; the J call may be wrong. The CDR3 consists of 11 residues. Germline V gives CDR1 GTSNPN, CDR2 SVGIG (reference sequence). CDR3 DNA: TGTGCCTCCGCGAGCTCCTACGAGCAGTACTTC. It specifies CASASSYEQYF.

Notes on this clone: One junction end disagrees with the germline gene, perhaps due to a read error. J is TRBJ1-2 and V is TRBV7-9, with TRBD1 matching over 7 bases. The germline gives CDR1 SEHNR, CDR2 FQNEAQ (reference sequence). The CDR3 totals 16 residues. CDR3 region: CSSSSGQRPLSYGYTF. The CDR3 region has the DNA TGTTCCAGCAGCTCGGGACAGAGGCCCCTATCATATGGCTACACCTTC.

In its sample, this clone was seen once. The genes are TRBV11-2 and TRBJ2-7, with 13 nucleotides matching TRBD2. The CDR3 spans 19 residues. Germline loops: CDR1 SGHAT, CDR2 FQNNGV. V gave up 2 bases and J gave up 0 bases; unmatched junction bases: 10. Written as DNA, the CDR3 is TGTGCCAGCAGCTTACTGTTGGGACTAGCGGGGCACAGCTCCTACGAGCAGTACTTC. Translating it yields CASSLLLGLAGHSSYEQYF.